This entry lists 17 T cell receptor beta chains sequenced from one sample in a study of blood T cell repertoires in COVID-19. Clones were read by immunoSEQ multiplex PCR, and TCRdb kept only the in-frame ones, dropping some. The table lists around 200,000 clones, 80% to 90% of them singletons. Specimen: peripheral blood. The source of these receptors is a man in his forties or fifties with acute or convalescent COVID-19.

V usage is TRBV5-4 and J usage is TRBJ1-1; 8 nucleotides align to TRBD1. The CDR3 is 14 residues long. Germline V CDR1 and CDR2: SGHNT, YYREEE (reference sequence). V lost 4 bases, J lost 1 base, and 3 bases stayed unmatched. CDR3 sequence: CASSNRGTNTEAFF. CDR3 DNA sequence: TGTGCCAGCAGCAACAGGGGGACGAACACTGAAGCTTTCTTT.

The rearrangement joins TRBV7-2 to TRBJ1-1, with a tentative D call TRBD1 (5 bases). The CDR3 is 13 residues long. The V gene's germline CDR1 is SGHTA and CDR2 FQGNSA. Trimming removed 5 bases at V and 8 bases at J, with 15 bases between. The CDR3, as DNA: TGTGCCAGCAGCCTAGGGGCCGCGACGGAAGCTTTCTTT. Residues: CASSLGAATEAFF.

The chain carries TRBV30 and TRBJ2-7, with D perhaps TRBD1 (5 bases). The ends were cut back, 0 bases at V and 5 bases at J, with 14 bases in the middle. Germline-derived CDR1 and CDR2 are GTSNPN and SVGIG (reference sequence). The CDR3 contains 14 residues. The CDR3 DNA sequence: TGTGCCTGGAGTGTGGGTGGGGCGTGGAACGAGCAGTACTTC. It codes for CAWSVGGAWNEQYF.

This rearrangement joins TRBV19 to TRBJ1-5; 7 bases match TRBD1. Germline V gene lookup returns CDR1 LNHDA and CDR2 SQIVND (reference sequence). Trimming at V came to 0 bases and at J to 7 bases, leaving 3 bases not matched to a gene. This CDR3 is 14 amino acids long. In nucleotides, the CDR3 is TGTGCCAGTAGTATAGAGGCAGGGGGACAGCCCCAGCATTTT. This codes for CASSIEAGGQPQHF.

This clone appeared a few times. The rearrangement joins TRBV5-8 to TRBJ1-5; D possibly corresponds to TRBD1 (6 bases). CDR3 length: 15 amino acids. Germline assignment: CDR1 SGHTS and CDR2 YDEGEE. V lost 1 base, J lost 4 bases, and 12 bases lay in between. Here the CDR3 reads CASSLRWQGNQPQHF. In DNA, the CDR3 is TGTGCCAGCAGCTTGCGGTGGCAGGGGAATCAGCCCCAGCATTTT.

The gene calls are TRBV14 and TRBJ2-2, with D uncertain. Germline loops: CDR1 SGHDN, CDR2 FVKESK. V was pared by 0 bases and J by 1 base, with 9 bases between. The CDR3 is 16 amino acids. The CDR3 region is CASSQDEMVNTGELFF. Here the CDR3 DNA reads TGTGCCAGCAGCCAAGACGAGATGGTGAACACCGGGGAGCTGTTTTTT.

V is TRBV7-6 and J is TRBJ2-2, with 8 bases identical to TRBD2. CDR1 SGHVS and CDR2 FNYEAQ come from the germline V gene. The CDR3 covers 14 residues. With V trimmed by 7 bases and J by 0 bases, 1 base remained unmatched. CDR3 bases: TGTGCCAGCATGGGACTAGCGAACACCGGGGAGCTGTTTTTT. Protein product: CASMGLANTGELFF.

The V and J genes are TRBV7-3 and TRBJ2-2; 8 bases are a match to TRBD1. Germline V CDR1 and CDR2: SGHTA, FQGTGA. CDR3 length: 14 amino acids. J gave up 7 bases and V 4 bases, and 5 bases lay outside the gene matches. The CDR3 region is CASSSDRVNGELFF. DNA for the CDR3: TGTGCCAGCAGCTCGGACAGGGTGAACGGGGAGCTGTTTTTT. Combining the CDR3 with reference TRBV7-3 and TRBJ2-2 gives the whole variable domain GAGVSQTPSNKVTEKGKYVELRCDPISGHTALYWYRQSLGQGPEFLIYFQGTGAADDSGLPNDRFFAVRPEGSVSTLKIQRTERGDSAVYLCASSSDRVNGELFFGEGSRLTVL.

The V and J genes are TRBV27 and TRBJ2-5, with D perhaps matching TRBD2 (6 bases). CDR1 and CDR2 (germline): MNHEY, SMNVEV (reference sequence). This CDR3 region has 15 residues. V lost 0 bases to trimming and J lost 0 bases, with 8 bases between them. CDR3 nucleotide sequence: TGTGCCAGCAGTTTATCATGGGGGGACCAAGAGACCCAGTACTTC. Protein product: CASSLSWGDQETQYF.

The CDR3 is CASRLGQGANEQFF. CDR3 bases: TGTGCCAGCAGATTAGGACAGGGGGCAAATGAGCAGTTCTTC. The J gene is TRBJ2-1, the V gene TRBV6-5; 11 bases line up with TRBD1. Germline V gene sequence: CDR1 MNHEY, CDR2 SVGAGI. The CDR3 is 14 amino acids. Germline trimming cut 6 bases from V and 7 bases from J; bases unmatched to any gene: 5.

The genes are TRBV7-9 and TRBJ2-7, with 8 bases lining up with TRBD1. The CDR3 is made up of 14 amino acids. Trimming removed 3 bases from V and 7 bases from J; junction bases left unmatched: 8. CDR1 and CDR2 (germline): SEHNR, FQNEAQ (reference sequence). The CDR3 nucleotides read TGTGCCAGCAGCTTGGCACGCAGGGGGCAAGAGCAGTACTTC. It yields the protein CASSLARRGQEQYF.

The chain recombines TRBV5-6 with TRBJ2-4, with D possibly being TRBD2 (6 bases). There are 15 residues in the CDR3. Germline assignment: CDR1 SGHDT and CDR2 YYEEEE. Trimming left V 4 bases short and J 0 bases short, with 11 bases between. Written as DNA, the CDR3 is TGTGCCAGCAGCAAGCGGGTCCTAGCCAAAAACATTCAGTACTTC. Protein sequence: CASSKRVLAKNIQYF.

J is TRBJ2-7 and V is TRBV28, with D possibly being TRBD2 (5 bases). Germline lookup yields CDR1 MDHEN and CDR2 SYDVKM. The germline V and J ends were trimmed by 5 bases and 12 bases, with 14 bases remaining between them. The CDR3 is made up of 11 amino acids. CDR3 in amino acids: CASSTLHRGYF. The CDR3 bases are TGTGCCAGCAGTACCCTCCACCGGGGGTACTTC. The full variable domain, with the rest looked up from reference TRBV28 and TRBJ2-7, is DVKVTQSSRYLVKRTGEKVFLECVQDMDHENMFWYRQDPGLGLRLIYFSYDVKMKEKGDIPEGYSVSREKKERFSLILESASTNQTSMYLCASSTLHRGYFGPGTRLTVT.

This chain links TRBV6-2 or TRBV6-3 with TRBJ1-5; 8 nucleotides align to TRBD1. This CDR3 spans 16 amino acids. V shed 2 bases and J 1 base; nucleotides not matched to a gene: 4. CDR1 and CDR2 from the germline V gene are MNHEY and SVGEGT. This CDR3 is CASSYNTGGSNQPQHF. The CDR3 region has the DNA TGTGCCAGCAGTTACAATACAGGGGGAAGCAATCAGCCCCAGCATTTT.

The J gene is TRBJ2-7, the V gene TRBV27, with D unresolved. The CDR3 totals 15 residues. CDR1 MNHEY and CDR2 SMNVEV come from the germline V gene (reference sequence). The germline V and J ends were trimmed by 0 bases and 4 bases, with 13 bases remaining between them. CDR3 in amino acids: CASSLSVNTGYEQYF. The CDR3 DNA follows: TGTGCCAGCAGTTTATCCGTAAACACCGGGTACGAGCAGTACTTC.

The CDR3 spells CASSPDSSNEKLFF. Written as DNA, the CDR3 is TGTGCCAGCAGCCCTGACAGTTCGAATGAAAAACTGTTTTTT. The chain carries TRBV7-9 and TRBJ1-4, with D tentatively TRBD1 (5 bases). V lost 5 bases, J lost 5 bases, and 12 bases lay in between. The CDR3 covers 14 residues. Germline values: CDR1 SEHNR, CDR2 FQNEAQ (reference sequence). Full variable domain (outside the CDR3, taken from reference TRBV7-9 and TRBJ1-4): DTGVSQNPRHKITKRGQNVTFRCDPISEHNRLYWYRQTLGQGPEFLTYFQNEAQLEKSRLLSDRFSAERPKGSFSTLEIQRTEQGDSAMYLCASSPDSSNEKLFFGSGTQLSVL.

The J gene is TRBJ1-2, the V gene TRBV20-1; 7 bases agree with TRBD1. Germline lookup yields CDR1 DFQATT and CDR2 SNEGSKA (reference sequence). V gave up 5 bases and J gave up 5 bases; unmatched junction bases: 2. CDR3 size: 11 residues. In nucleotides, the CDR3 is TGCAGTGCTGAGACAGGGTATGGCTACACCTTC. Amino acid sequence: CSAETGYGYTF.